A single sample gave rise to the 32 T cell receptor beta chains below, sequenced in a study of T cells after yellow fever vaccination. TCRdb passed the 5' RACE reads through MiXCR, listing each CDR3 protein once. Of under 600,000 distinct CDR3 sequences in the sample, roughly 14% were seen once. Specimen: PBMCs, collected on the day of the yellow fever booster vaccination. The receptors stem from a man aged 25-45 years who received the YFV17D yellow fever vaccine.

This clonotype has just a few counts. This chain joins TRBV5-1 and TRBJ2-5; D is unresolved. The V gene's germline CDR1 is SGHRS and CDR2 YFSETQ. Trimming removed 0 bases from V and 1 base from J, with 10 bases in between. The CDR3 totals 15 residues. CDR3 loop: CASSLVGSTQETQYF. The CDR3 DNA is TGCGCCAGCAGCTTGGTAGGTTCCACCCAAGAGACCCAGTACTTC.

This rearrangement joins TRBV12-3 or TRBV12-4 to TRBJ2-5, with D perhaps matching TRBD2 (6 bases). Deletions cut 3 bases from V and 3 bases from J, with 8 bases between. The CDR3 contains 13 residues. The DNA for the CDR3 is TGTGCCAGCAGTTTTGGAGGGGAAGAGACCCAGTACTTC. It encodes CASSFGGEETQYF.

The chain couples TRBV20-1 to TRBJ2-2; no clear D gene. CDR1 DFQATT and CDR2 SNEGSKA come from the germline V gene (reference sequence). V dropped 6 bases and J dropped 1 base, with 9 bases sitting between them. The CDR3 totals 13 residues. The CDR3 spells CSAKDQNTGELFF. DNA of the CDR3: TGCAGTGCAAAAGACCAGAACACCGGGGAGCTGTTTTTT.

V gene TRBV12-3 or TRBV12-4 combines with J gene TRBJ1-6; D is ambiguous. The CDR3 runs 13 residues. V dropped 3 bases and J dropped 10 bases, with 10 bases sitting between them. The CDR3 nucleotides read TGTGCCAGCAGTTTGGAAGGGCCCTCACCCCTCCACTTT. Residues: CASSLEGPSPLHF.

Only a few counts were recorded for this clonotype. The chain is built from TRBV12-3 or TRBV12-4 and TRBJ2-1, with TRBD2 matching 11 bases. The CDR3 contains 15 residues. V dropped 6 bases and J dropped 6; count of bases not matched to a gene: 7. CDR3 sequence: CASRTTSGRANEQFF. CDR3 in DNA: TGTGCCAGCAGAACTACTAGCGGGAGAGCCAATGAGCAGTTCTTC.

The chain is built from TRBV12-3 or TRBV12-4 and TRBJ1-5; D gene unclear. This CDR3 comprises 16 residues. V shed 5 bases and J shed 0 bases, with 14 bases lying between them. The CDR3 here is CASSLGPAYSNQPQHF. The DNA of the CDR3 is TGTGCCAGCAGTCTGGGCCCCGCTTATAGCAATCAGCCCCAGCATTTT.

The chain carries TRBV7-2 and TRBJ1-2, with no clear D. The CDR3 length is 13 residues. Between the trimmed V and J ends, which lost 5 bases and 2 bases, there was a span of 9 bases. The V gene's germline CDR1 is SGHTA and CDR2 FQGNSA. Here the CDR3 reads CASSREVNYGYTF. The CDR3 DNA is TGTGCCAGCAGCCGGGAAGTAAACTATGGCTACACCTTC.

This clonotype was observed many times. This chain uses TRBV29-1 with TRBJ2-1, with D possibly being TRBD2 (5 bases). The CDR3 has 11 residues. CDR1 is SQVTM, CDR2 ANQGSEA, per germline. The V and J ends lost 7 bases and 9 bases respectively, with 13 bases between them. The CDR3 DNA sequence: TGCAGCGCCAACATAGCGAGTGAGCAGTTCTTC. This gives the protein CSANIASEQFF.

The CDR3 DNA reads as TGTGCCAGCGCCCATCAGGGGTTCGGGGAGACCCAGTACTTC. This gives the protein CASAHQGFGETQYF. The chain recombines TRBV5-5 with TRBJ2-5; a weak D match, TRBD1 (6 bases). Germline V gene data show CDR1 as SGHKS and CDR2 as YYEKEE (reference sequence). V shed 7 bases and J shed 5 bases, with 18 bases lying between them. There are 14 residues in the CDR3.

DNA for the CDR3: TGTGCCAGCAGCTTAGCGAGGGCTAGGGCCTTGTACAATGAGCAGTTCTTC. The encoded protein is CASSLARARALYNEQFF. The chain has TRBV7-9 and TRBJ2-1; TRBD2 might be the D (5 bases). V gave up 0 bases and J gave up 4 bases, with 16 bases separating them. Germline CDR1 reads SEHNR; CDR2 reads FQNEAQ (reference sequence). This CDR3 spans 17 amino acids.

This clonotype was seen only a few times. The chain links TRBV29-1 to TRBJ2-3; 7 bases are a match to TRBD2. Germline loops: CDR1 SQVTM, CDR2 ANQGSEA. V lost 4 bases, J lost 5 bases, and 6 bases stayed unmatched. The CDR3 runs 13 residues. This CDR3 is CSVALAEGDTQYF. The CDR3 DNA follows: TGCAGCGTTGCGCTAGCGGAAGGAGATACGCAGTATTTT.

The chain joins TRBV20-1 to TRBJ2-2; perhaps TRBD1 as D (5 bases). Germline loops: CDR1 DFQATT, CDR2 SNEGSKA (reference sequence). The CDR3 consists of 14 residues. V lost 0 bases, J lost 6 bases, and 11 bases lay in between. The CDR3 is CSARDQQGSGELFF. The CDR3 DNA follows: TGCAGTGCTAGAGATCAGCAGGGATCCGGGGAGCTGTTTTTT.

The chain couples TRBV14 to TRBJ2-2; 10 bases match TRBD2. CDR3 length: 16 residues. Germline V gene lookup returns CDR1 SGHDN and CDR2 FVKESK. V shed 1 base and J 3 bases; nucleotides not matched to a gene: 2. DNA of the CDR3: TGTGCCAGCAGCCAAGTAACTAGCGGGGACACCGGGGAGCTGTTTTTT. It is translated as CASSQVTSGDTGELFF.

V is TRBV10-3 and J is TRBJ2-2; 9 bases fit TRBD1. J gave up 1 base and V 11 bases, and 2 bases lay outside the gene matches. The CDR3 runs to 13 residues. Germline lookup yields CDR1 ENHRY and CDR2 SYGVKD. The CDR3 nucleotides are TGTGCCGGGGGACAGGGGAACACCGGGGAGCTGTTTTTT. It translates to CAGGQGNTGELFF.

This clonotype was found a few times. The chain links TRBV18 to TRBJ1-5; D not certain. The germline V gene encodes CDR1 KGHSH and CDR2 LQKENI. Deletions cut 1 base from V and 9 bases from J, with 10 bases between. The CDR3 length is 13 residues. This CDR3 reads CASSPLSDGPQHF. CDR3 DNA sequence: TGTGCCAGCTCACCACTGAGTGACGGGCCCCAGCATTTT.

This clonotype was recorded a few times. The chain couples TRBV7-8 to TRBJ2-2, with a weak D call TRBD1 (5 bases). Looked up from germline, CDR1 is SGHVS and CDR2 is FQNEAQ. Trimming removed 0 bases from V and 6 bases from J, with 11 bases in between. The CDR3 contains 15 residues. Here the CDR3 reads CASSLAPGMSGELFF. For the CDR3, the DNA is TGTGCCAGCAGCTTAGCGCCAGGGATGTCCGGGGAGCTGTTTTTT.

This clonotype occurred a few times. This chain uses TRBV15 with TRBJ2-5; the D is unclear. Trimming removed 0 bases at V and 7 bases at J, with 15 bases between. The germline CDR1 and CDR2 sequences are LNHNV and YYDKDF (reference sequence). CDR3 size: 15 residues. The CDR3 loop is CATSREVTAGRTQYF. Written as DNA, the CDR3 is TGTGCCACCAGCAGAGAAGTCACAGCTGGCCGGACCCAGTACTTC.

In this sample, this clonotype turned up many times. This chain uses TRBV29-1 with TRBJ2-2, with a tentative D call TRBD2 (6 bases). There are 15 residues in the CDR3. Per germline, CDR1 SQVTM and CDR2 ANQGSEA. V lost 1 base and J 5 bases, leaving 14 bases between the germline ends. Here the CDR3 reads CSVEGEEMRTGELFF. The CDR3 DNA reads TGCAGCGTTGAAGGGGAGGAAATGCGAACCGGGGAGCTGTTTTTT.

The sample holds a few counts of this clonotype. The chain recombines TRBV28 with TRBJ1-2; 7 nucleotides match TRBD1. The CDR3 totals 14 residues. The J segment lost 4 bases and the V segment lost 5 bases, leaving 7 bases of the junction unmatched. CDR1 and CDR2 from the germline V gene are MDHEN and SYDVKM. The CDR3 DNA is TGTGCCAGCAGTCAAGACAGGGTAATCTATGGCTACACCTTC. Encoded protein: CASSQDRVIYGYTF.

In this sample, this clonotype turned up a few times. The rearrangement uses TRBV5-1 and TRBJ2-3; the match to TRBD2 covers 7 bases. The junction had 14 bases not matched to a gene; V was cut back by 4 bases and J by 0 bases. Germline V gene data show CDR1 as SGHRS and CDR2 as YFSETQ. The CDR3 is 18 residues long. This CDR3 is CASSLAVSPGGSTDTQYF. The CDR3 DNA follows: TGCGCCAGCAGCCTAGCCGTATCACCGGGAGGAAGCACAGATACGCAGTATTTT. Using reference TRBV5-1 and TRBJ2-3 for the parts outside the CDR3, the full variable domain is KAGVTQTPRYLIKTRGQQVTLSCSPISGHRSVSWYQQTPGQGLQFLFEYFSETQRNKGNFPGRFSGRQFSNSRSEMNVSTLELGDSALYLCASSLAVSPGGSTDTQYFGPGTRLTVL.

The J gene is TRBJ1-4, the V gene TRBV20-1; D not certain. The CDR3 loop spans 14 amino acids. Germline CDR1 reads DFQATT; CDR2 reads SNEGSKA (reference sequence). Trimming cost V 3 bases and J 8 bases, with 16 bases left between them. CDR3 loop: CSARGSSPGEKLFF. CDR3 DNA: TGCAGTGCTAGGGGGAGCAGTCCTGGAGAAAAACTGTTTTTT.

The genes are TRBV6-5 and TRBJ1-5; D unresolved. The CDR3 spans 14 residues. V was shortened by 2 bases and J by 3 bases, with 8 bases between the two germline ends. Germline CDR1 is MNHEY and CDR2 is SVGAGI. The CDR3 sequence is CASSYMEINQPQHF. In DNA form, the CDR3 reads TGTGCCAGCAGTTACATGGAGATCAATCAGCCCCAGCATTTT.

This clonotype has just a few counts. CDR3 amino acids: CASSLTMYRYIQYF. CDR3 DNA sequence: TGTGCCAGCAGTCTTACCATGTATAGGTACATTCAGTACTTC. This chain joins TRBV28 and TRBJ2-4; unclear D gene. The germline CDR1 and CDR2 sequences are MDHEN and SYDVKM. Trimming cost V 5 bases and J 8 bases, with 16 bases left between them. This CDR3 has 14 residues. The full variable domain, in which reference TRBV28 and TRBJ2-4 provide the parts outside the CDR3, is DVKVTQSSRYLVKRTGEKVFLECVQDMDHENMFWYRQDPGLGLRLIYFSYDVKMKEKGDIPEGYSVSREKKERFSLILESASTNQTSMYLCASSLTMYRYIQYFGAGTRLSVL.

This clonotype has more than one count but fewer than ten. This sequence joins TRBV5-5 and TRBJ2-1; tentative D call: TRBD2 (6 bases). The CDR3 runs 15 residues. CDR1 SGHKS and CDR2 YYEKEE come from the germline V gene (reference sequence). V gave up 3 bases and J gave up 4 bases, with 14 bases separating them. CDR3: CASSSRESGYNEQFF. The DNA of the CDR3 is TGTGCCAGCAGCTCTCGGGAGAGCGGATACAATGAGCAGTTCTTC.

There are a few counts of this clonotype. The CDR3 DNA sequence: TGTGCCAGCAGCTTAGCTTCACAGGGGTACGAGCAGTACTTC. This codes for CASSLASQGYEQYF. The rearrangement links TRBV7-9 to TRBJ2-7; 7 positions agree with TRBD1. Per the germline V gene, CDR1 is SEHNR and CDR2 is FQNEAQ (reference sequence). The CDR3 has 14 amino acids. The ends lost 0 bases at V and 4 bases at J; junction bases unmatched: 3.

This clonotype was counted only a few times. V and J are TRBV29-1 and TRBJ2-1, with D possibly being TRBD2 (5 bases). V was clipped by 1 base and J by 9 bases, with 16 bases between them. The CDR3 loop spans 14 amino acids. Germline V lookup: CDR1 SQVTM, CDR2 ANQGSEA. The CDR3 nucleotides read TGCAGCGTTGAAGGAGGGAGTCCTCGAGTTGAGCAGTTCTTC. Its translation: CSVEGGSPRVEQFF.

V usage is TRBV20-1 and J usage is TRBJ2-1, with TRBD2 identical over 13 bases. The CDR3 contains 15 residues. After removal of 6 bases from V and 7 bases from J, the junction contained 9 bases not matched to a gene. The V gene's germline CDR1 is DFQATT and CDR2 SNEGSKA (reference sequence). CDR3 region: CSAAGTSGITNEQFF. As DNA, the CDR3 is TGCAGTGCAGCCGGGACTAGCGGGATAACAAATGAGCAGTTCTTC.

V is TRBV7-6 and J is TRBJ1-6, with 12 bases identical to TRBD1. This CDR3 is 14 amino acids long. V dropped 5 bases and J dropped 9; count of bases not matched to a gene: 2. Germline CDR1 SGHVS, CDR2 FNYEAQ. The CDR3 DNA follows: TGTGCCAGCAGCCCGGGACAGGGGGCTTCACCCCTCCACTTT. Its translation is CASSPGQGASPLHF.

V and J are TRBV20-1 and TRBJ2-7; D is unresolved. From germline, CDR1 is DFQATT and CDR2 SNEGSKA (reference sequence). Trimming pared 2 bases from V and 6 bases from J, leaving 11 bases between. This CDR3 is 12 amino acids long. The CDR3 protein is CSARPGAIEQYF. The CDR3 region has the DNA TGCAGTGCTAGACCCGGCGCTATCGAGCAGTACTTC.

J is TRBJ2-1 and V is TRBV24-1, with D perhaps matching TRBD2 (5 bases). Germline CDR1 is KGHDR and CDR2 is SFDVKD. This CDR3 has 15 amino acids. V gave up 5 bases and J gave up 1 base, with 11 bases separating them. The CDR3 DNA sequence: TGTGCCACCAGTGTGAGGGCCGGGTCCTACAATGAGCAGTTCTTC. Protein sequence: CATSVRAGSYNEQFF.

This clonotype was counted between two and nine times. The genes are TRBV5-1 and TRBJ2-3; D is undetermined. Trimming left V 4 bases short and J 2 bases short, with 11 bases between. This CDR3 contains 14 residues. CDR1 SGHRS and CDR2 YFSETQ come from the germline V gene. In nucleotides, the CDR3 is TGCGCCAGCAGCCCGGAAGCTTTCACAGATACGCAGTATTTT. It translates to CASSPEAFTDTQYF.

The chain is built from TRBV12-3 or TRBV12-4 and TRBJ1-2, with D maybe TRBD1 (5 bases). The V end was cut by 2 bases, the J end by 4 bases, with 14 bases between. This CDR3 contains 15 residues. The CDR3 region has the DNA TGTGCCAGCAGTTTATCCTACGGGGGTAGCTATGGCTACACCTTC. Translation gives CASSLSYGGSYGYTF.